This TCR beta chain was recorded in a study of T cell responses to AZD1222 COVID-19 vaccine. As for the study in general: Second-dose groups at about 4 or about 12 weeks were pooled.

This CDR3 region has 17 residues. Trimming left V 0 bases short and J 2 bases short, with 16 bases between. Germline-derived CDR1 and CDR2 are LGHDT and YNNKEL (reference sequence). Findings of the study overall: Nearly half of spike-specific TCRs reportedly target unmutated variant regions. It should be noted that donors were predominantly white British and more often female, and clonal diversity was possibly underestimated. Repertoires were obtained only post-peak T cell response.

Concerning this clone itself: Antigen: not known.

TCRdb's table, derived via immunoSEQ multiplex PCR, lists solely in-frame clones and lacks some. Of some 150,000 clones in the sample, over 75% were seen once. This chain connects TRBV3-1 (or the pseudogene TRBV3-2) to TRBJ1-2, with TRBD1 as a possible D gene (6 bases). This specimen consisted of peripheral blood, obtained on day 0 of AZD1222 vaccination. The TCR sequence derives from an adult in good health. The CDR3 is CASSQEGQGKTNYGYTF. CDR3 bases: TGTGCCAGCAGCCAAGAGGGGCAGGGGAAAACCAACTATGGCTACACCTTC.